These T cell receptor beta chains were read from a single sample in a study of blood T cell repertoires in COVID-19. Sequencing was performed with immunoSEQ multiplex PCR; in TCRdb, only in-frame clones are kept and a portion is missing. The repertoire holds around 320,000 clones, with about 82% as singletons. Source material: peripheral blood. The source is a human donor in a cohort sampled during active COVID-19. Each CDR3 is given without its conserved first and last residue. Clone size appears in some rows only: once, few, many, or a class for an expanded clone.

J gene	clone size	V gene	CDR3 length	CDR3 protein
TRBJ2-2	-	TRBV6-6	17	ASSPGPGRGLADTGELF
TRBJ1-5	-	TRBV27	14	ASTHQGSPLHQPQH
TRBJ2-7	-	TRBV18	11	ASSRDSSGEQY
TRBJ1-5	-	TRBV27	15	ASSTRQGAYSNQPQH
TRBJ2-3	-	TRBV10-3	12	AISWRTSTDTQY
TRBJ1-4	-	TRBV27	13	ASSLIQGGGWKLF
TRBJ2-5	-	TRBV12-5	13	ASGLGQVKQETQY
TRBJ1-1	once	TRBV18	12	ASSISTLNTEAF
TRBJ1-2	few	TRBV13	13	ASSLEGTGGYGYT
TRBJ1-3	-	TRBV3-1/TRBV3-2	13	ASSQLTGGGNTIY
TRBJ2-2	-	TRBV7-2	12	ASSSQRRTGELF
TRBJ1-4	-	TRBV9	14	ASSPNGQGGHEKLF
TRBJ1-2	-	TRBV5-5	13	ASSPTGTGVYGYT
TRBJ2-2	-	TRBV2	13	ASSVGGRNTGELF
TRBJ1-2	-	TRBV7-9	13	ASSLGSRQDYGYT
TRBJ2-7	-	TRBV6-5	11	ASWARGFYEQY
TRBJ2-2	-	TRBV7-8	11	ASSLPGDGELF
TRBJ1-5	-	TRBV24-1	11	ATSDYDRGPQH
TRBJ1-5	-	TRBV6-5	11	ATLGYSNQPQH
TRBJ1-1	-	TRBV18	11	ASSRTGNTEAF
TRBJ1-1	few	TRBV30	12	AWSPDRANTEAF
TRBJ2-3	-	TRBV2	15	ASSGGLAGMHSDTQY
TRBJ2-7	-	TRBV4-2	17	ASSQDRDSLPVSSYEQY
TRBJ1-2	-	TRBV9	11	ASSLERGFGYT
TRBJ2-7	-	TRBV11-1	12	ASSLRDRDHEQY
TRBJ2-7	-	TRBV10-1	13	ASSESLTDTYEQY
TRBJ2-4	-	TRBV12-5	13	ASGSGQGNKNIQY
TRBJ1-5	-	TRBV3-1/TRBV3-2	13	ASSQVAQGDQPQH
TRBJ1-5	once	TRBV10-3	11	AIGQSGNQPQH
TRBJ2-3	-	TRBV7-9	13	ASTTGTGGPDTQY
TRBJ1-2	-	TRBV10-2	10	ASRDETYGYT
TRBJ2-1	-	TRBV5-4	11	ASSLAGGNEQF
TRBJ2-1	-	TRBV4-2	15	ASSQEPAGGAYNEQF
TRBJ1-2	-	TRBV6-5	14	ASSSRGDGLNYGYT
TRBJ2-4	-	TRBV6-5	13	ASSSGGVAKNIQY
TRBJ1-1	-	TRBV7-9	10	ASSSMNTEAF
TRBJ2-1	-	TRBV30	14	AWSRLTSGAYNEQF
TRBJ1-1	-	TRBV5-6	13	ASSDIDRMNTEAF
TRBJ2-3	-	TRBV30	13	AWSVVSDSTDTQY